The 30 T cell receptor beta chains in this list originate from one sample, sequenced in a study of blood T cells in healthy people across ages. A J-beta primer mix and a sample-barcoded 5' primer were used in a second PCR of about 6 to 12 cycles. TCRdb itself ran the 5' RACE reads through MiXCR, one entry per CDR3 protein. The sample shows 900,000 to 950,000 distinct CDR3 sequences, approximately 32% of them seen only once. In addition, the sample was reused for a study of T cells of mothers and their children.

Material for sequencing was blood. The receptors originated from a woman aged 40 to 50 in good health.

This clonotype was recorded a few times. This chain links TRBV20-1 with TRBJ1-2; TRBD1 matches 8 bases. Germline V gene lookup returns CDR1 DFQATT and CDR2 SNEGSKA (reference sequence). The CDR3 extends over 13 amino acids. V lost 5 bases to trimming and J lost 6 bases; unmatched junction nucleotides: 8. The CDR3 sequence is CSAYGQGLDGYTF. The DNA of the CDR3 is TGCAGTGCTTATGGACAGGGATTAGATGGCTACACCTTC.

This clonotype showed up just a few times. This chain uses TRBV7-6 with TRBJ2-4; 7 bases fit TRBD2. Trimming removed 4 bases from V and 2 bases from J; junction bases left unmatched: 11. This CDR3 spans 17 amino acids. Germline CDR1 is SGHVS and CDR2 is FNYEAQ. The CDR3 reads CASSSLRAGEPKNIQYF. The CDR3 DNA reads as TGTGCCAGCAGCTCTCTCCGGGCGGGGGAGCCCAAAAACATTCAGTACTTC.

The V call is TRBV3-1, the J call TRBJ2-1; possibly TRBD1 or TRBD2 for D (6 bases each). The CDR3 length is 13 residues. The germline V gene has CDR1 LGHDT and CDR2 YNNKEL (reference sequence). V lost 2 bases, J lost 10 bases, and 12 bases lay in between. This CDR3 reads CASSQNRGPEQFF. As DNA, the CDR3 is TGTGCCAGCAGCCAAAACCGGGGGCCCGAGCAGTTCTTC.

The rearrangement uses TRBV5-1 and TRBJ2-3, with D hard to call. Trimming removed 4 bases from V and 6 bases from J, with 15 bases in between. CDR3 size: 14 residues. CDR1 is SGHRS, CDR2 YFSETQ, per germline. CDR3 loop: CASSLPRAEDTQYF. The CDR3 DNA sequence: TGCGCCAGCAGCCTGCCAAGGGCGGAGGATACGCAGTATTTT.

This clonotype has just a few counts. V is TRBV20-1 and J is TRBJ1-1; weak D call: TRBD1 (5 bases). Germline assignment: CDR1 DFQATT and CDR2 SNEGSKA (reference sequence). This CDR3 comprises 11 residues. V gave up 5 bases and J gave up 5 bases, with 9 bases separating them. The CDR3 here is CSAGGGTEAFF. For the CDR3, the DNA is TGCAGTGCTGGCGGGGGAACTGAAGCTTTCTTT.

This clonotype was seen only a few times. The rearrangement links TRBV20-1 to TRBJ2-5; D perhaps matches TRBD2 (6 bases). CDR3 length: 14 amino acids. The germline CDR1 and CDR2 sequences are DFQATT and SNEGSKA (reference sequence). Trimming took 3 bases from V and 3 from J, leaving 14 bases between them. In DNA form, the CDR3 reads TGCAGTGCTAGTTCAGGCCGGGGGAAAGAGACCCAGTACTTC. This translates into CSASSGRGKETQYF.

This clonotype was observed at least ten times. The gene calls are TRBV29-1 and TRBJ2-3; 10 bases are shared with TRBD1. The CDR3 has 15 amino acids. Germline lookup yields CDR1 SQVTM and CDR2 ANQGSEA. The junction had 10 bases not matched to a gene; V was cut back by 5 bases and J by 5 bases. The CDR3 protein is CSVHEPTGGRDTQYF. CDR3 bases: TGCAGCGTTCACGAGCCGACAGGGGGCAGAGATACGCAGTATTTT.

This clonotype has a count of ten or more. The rearrangement uses TRBV6-1 and TRBJ2-1; 8 bases are a match to TRBD2. There are 15 residues in the CDR3. V shed 2 bases and J 9 bases; nucleotides not matched to a gene: 9. CDR1 is MNHNS and CDR2 is SASEGT in the germline V gene. The CDR3 sequence is CASSESGGGYGEQFF. The CDR3 DNA follows: TGTGCCAGCAGTGAATCTGGCGGGGGGTACGGTGAGCAGTTCTTC.

This clonotype was seen a single time. Given a much more abundant clone one base away, this may be a read error. The chain carries TRBV6-6 and TRBJ2-7; 8 bases fit TRBD1. Trimming removed 6 bases from V and 6 bases from J; junction bases left unmatched: 16. The CDR3 is 16 amino acids. The germline V gene has CDR1 MNHNY and CDR2 SVGAGI (reference sequence). In DNA, the CDR3 is TGTGCCAGCAGGGATAAGAGTACGGGACAGGACGCCGAGCAGTACTTC. This gives the protein CASRDKSTGQDAEQYF.

CDR3 in DNA: TGTGCCATCAGTCCTTTACAGGGAACCACTGAAGCTTTCTTT. Protein sequence: CAISPLQGTTEAFF. The chain is built from TRBV10-3 and TRBJ1-1, with a weak D call TRBD1 (6 bases). This CDR3 is 14 amino acids long. CDR1 is ENHRY, CDR2 SYGVKD, per germline. Trimming left V 5 bases short and J 4 bases short, with 14 bases between.

This clonotype turned up a few times. The gene calls are TRBV12-3 or TRBV12-4 and TRBJ1-2; 12 nucleotides line up with TRBD1. V trimming: 2 bases; J trimming: 6 bases; junction bases outside the gene matches: 13. There are 18 residues in the CDR3. The CDR3: CASSLSLLGTGGGDGYTF. In nucleotides, the CDR3 is TGTGCCAGCAGTTTATCTCTGTTAGGGACAGGGGGCGGGGATGGCTACACCTTC.

The table lists this clonotype with a few counts. The chain carries TRBV20-1 and TRBJ2-5; 7 nucleotides match TRBD1. TRBJ2-7 matches the DNA end more closely, so the J call is doubtful. Germline V CDR1 and CDR2: DFQATT, SNEGSKA (reference sequence). This CDR3 comprises 12 residues. The CDR3 protein is CSAGRGGVEQYF. In nucleotides, the CDR3 is TGCAGTGCTGGGAGAGGGGGCGTCGAGCAGTACTTC.

This clonotype was observed many times. The rearrangement links TRBV4-2 to TRBJ1-4; no definite D call. V gave up 0 bases and J gave up 8 bases, with 22 bases separating them. In germline, CDR1 is LGHNA, CDR2 YNFKEQ. This CDR3 has 18 residues. DNA for the CDR3: TGTGCCAGCAGCCAAGACCCCGTTTTTGGCATTCGCTCGGAAAAACTGTTTTTT. This sequence encodes CASSQDPVFGIRSEKLFF.

The CDR3 protein is CASSRNEAFF. Written as DNA, the CDR3 is TGTGCCAGCAGTCGGAATGAAGCTTTCTTT. The genes are TRBV12-3 or TRBV12-4 and TRBJ1-1; D is undetermined. The CDR3 loop spans 10 amino acids. Trimming shortened V by 5 bases and J by 7 bases, and 5 bases separated the two germline ends.

This clonotype was observed a single time. This sequence may be a read error, since a much larger clone differs from it by one base. The chain employs TRBV7-3 and TRBJ2-7; D perhaps matches TRBD2 (6 bases). The CDR3 runs to 16 residues. The germline V gene encodes CDR1 SGHTA and CDR2 FQGTGA. V was shortened by 0 bases and J by 12 bases, with 24 bases between the two germline ends. The CDR3 DNA follows: TGTGCCAGCAGCTTAACGGGGAGCATCCCGGGAGAGACCCTGTACTTC. It encodes CASSLTGSIPGETLYF.

Turning to this clonotype: A much larger clonotype is one base distant, so this may be a read error. The chain's CDR3 is CASSQSRGGNEQYF. The CDR3 bases are TGTGCCAGCAGCCAATCGCGTGGGGGGAATGAGCAGTACTTC. This chain links TRBV16 with TRBJ2-7; tentative D call: TRBD2 (6 bases). V gave up 0 bases and J gave up 7 bases, with 13 bases separating them. The CDR3 is 14 residues long. Germline CDR1 is KGHSY and CDR2 is FQNENV. The full variable domain, its missing parts supplied by reference TRBV16 and TRBJ2-7, is GEEVAQTPKHLVRGEGQKAKLYCAPIKGHSYVFWYQQVLKNEFKFLISFQNENVFDETGMPKERFSAKCLPNSPCSLEIQATKLEDSAVYFCASSQSRGGNEQYFGPGTRLTVT.

This clonotype was observed a few times. The V gene is TRBV7-9, the J gene TRBJ1-6; maybe TRBD1 (5 bases). The V gene's germline CDR1 is SEHNR and CDR2 FQNEAQ (reference sequence). The V end lost 5 bases, the J end lost 8 bases, and 10 bases lay between the germline ends. The CDR3 covers 13 residues. The CDR3 spells CASSPGDHSPLHF. DNA of the CDR3: TGTGCCAGCAGCCCTGGGGACCATTCACCCCTCCACTTT.

The chain uses TRBV28 and TRBJ1-2; D may be TRBD1 (5 bases). This CDR3 region has 15 residues. CDR1 and CDR2 from the germline V gene are MDHEN and SYDVKM. Trimming stripped 6 bases from V and 7 bases from J, with 21 bases between. This CDR3 reads CASSPLRGGVGGYTF. CDR3 sequence (DNA): TGTGCCAGCAGCCCCCTGCGAGGAGGGGTTGGTGGCTACACCTTC.

This clonotype has just a few counts. This chain's CDR3 is CASSSRAPPEQYF. CDR3 bases: TGTGCCAGCAGTTCAAGGGCCCCTCCCGAGCAGTACTTC. The chain joins TRBV28 to TRBJ2-5; D ambiguous. The assigned J gene may be wrong: the sequence end matches TRBJ2-7 better. This CDR3 is built from 13 residues. The germline V gene encodes CDR1 MDHEN and CDR2 SYDVKM.

This clonotype came up many times. This chain uses TRBV12-3 or TRBV12-4 with TRBJ2-5; no definite D call. The CDR3 loop spans 13 amino acids. Trimming took 3 bases from V and 4 from J, leaving 9 bases between them. The CDR3 DNA reads TGTGCCAGCAGTTTCTTGGGTTCAGAGACCCAGTACTTC. Translated: CASSFLGSETQYF.

In this sample, this clonotype turned up many times. The chain employs TRBV7-3 and TRBJ2-1; 7 bases fit TRBD2. Germline CDR1 reads SGHTA; CDR2 reads FQGTGA. The CDR3 covers 17 residues. The V segment lost 1 base and the J segment 7 bases; nucleotides outside the gene matches: 13. CDR3 DNA: TGTGCCAGCAGCTTAAGATGGGGGGGGTACAATAATAATGAGCAGTTCTTC. Residues: CASSLRWGGYNNNEQFF.

In this sample, this clonotype turned up many times. The rearrangement links TRBV4-1 to TRBJ2-7; D may be TRBD2 (5 bases). CDR1 and CDR2 from the germline V gene are MGHRA and YSYEKL. This CDR3 is built from 17 residues. With 0 bases removed from V and 0 bases from J, the gap between germline ends came to 15 bases. This CDR3 is CASSQETGVGSSYEQYF. CDR3 nucleotide sequence: TGCGCCAGCAGCCAAGAAACCGGGGTTGGTAGCTCCTACGAGCAGTACTTC.

Note on this clonotype: This clone may be a read error of a much larger clone one base away. The chain recombines TRBV20-1 with TRBJ2-7; possible D gene TRBD1, 6 bases. CDR3 length: 14 amino acids. CDR1 and CDR2 (germline): DFQATT, SNEGSKA (reference sequence). CDR3 DNA sequence: TGCAGTGTTAGAGGTGAAGGGGGTTTTTACGAGCAGTACTTC. It yields the protein CSVRGEGGFYEQYF.

This clonotype was seen repeatedly, ten times or more. The V gene is TRBV10-3, the J gene TRBJ2-7; 10 bases agree with TRBD1. J lost 4 bases, V lost 8 bases, and 5 bases had no gene match. Germline lookup yields CDR1 ENHRY and CDR2 SYGVKD. The CDR3 is 13 residues long. The CDR3 reads CAIGTGEVYEQYF. The CDR3 DNA reads as TGTGCCATCGGGACAGGGGAAGTTTACGAGCAGTACTTC.

The rearrangement links TRBV28 to TRBJ2-1; TRBD1 agrees at 7 bases. Germline trimming cut 7 bases from V and 6 bases from J; bases unmatched to any gene: 6. Germline assignment: CDR1 MDHEN and CDR2 SYDVKM. This CDR3 has 13 residues. This chain's CDR3 is CASTGTALNEQFF. CDR3 nucleotides: TGTGCCAGCACCGGGACAGCCCTCAATGAGCAGTTCTTC.

This clonotype has at least ten counts. The rearrangement uses TRBV9 and TRBJ1-1; TRBD1 matches 8 bases. The V and J ends lost 2 bases and 2 bases, in that order; junction bases with no gene match: 2. CDR3 length equals 14 residues. Germline CDR1 is SGDLS and CDR2 is YYNGEE. CDR3: CASSVDRGNTEAFF. Here the CDR3 DNA reads TGTGCCAGCAGCGTCGACAGGGGAAACACTGAAGCTTTCTTT.

About this clonotype itself: A much larger clone lies one base from this, so it may be a read error. This chain connects TRBV20-1 to TRBJ2-7, with a tentative D call TRBD2 (5 bases). CDR3 length: 13 residues. Germline-derived CDR1 and CDR2 are DFQATT and SNEGSKA (reference sequence). CDR3 sequence reads: CSTRDLQSYEQYF. The CDR3 bases are TGCAGTACTAGAGATCTACAGAGCTACGAGCAGTACTTC.

This clonotype was seen a few times. The CDR3 bases are TGCAGTACCCCTTATCAGCCCCAGCATTTT. Amino acids: CSTPYQPQHF. The chain recombines TRBV20-1 with TRBJ1-5, with D unclear. V gave up 8 bases and J gave up 5 bases, with 7 bases separating them. The length of the CDR3 is 10 residues. CDR1 is DFQATT, CDR2 SNEGSKA, per germline (reference sequence).

CDR3 sequence (DNA): TGTGCCAGCAGCGCCTCACAGGGTCAAAGCACAGATACGCAGTATTTT. Translation: CASSASQGQSTDTQYF. The chain joins TRBV13 to TRBJ2-3; D possibly corresponds to TRBD1 (6 bases). Trimming pared 5 bases from V and 0 bases from J, leaving 15 bases between. Germline assignment: CDR1 PRHDT and CDR2 FYEKMQ (reference sequence). CDR3 size: 16 residues.

This clonotype was counted many times. The chain recombines TRBV11-3 with TRBJ2-5; 7 positions agree with TRBD2. The CDR3 is made up of 16 amino acids. Germline CDR1 reads SGHNT; CDR2 reads YENEEA. J lost 11 bases, V lost 5 bases, and 20 bases had no gene match. The CDR3 bases are TGTGCCAGCAGCCGGAGAGGGTTGGCCTTTTTGCGGGAGCAGTACTTC. As protein: CASSRRGLAFLREQYF. Combining the CDR3 with reference TRBV11-3 and TRBJ2-5 gives the whole variable domain EAGVVQSPRYKIIEKKQPVAFWCNPISGHNTLYWYLQNLGQGPELLIRYENEEAVDDSQLPKDRFSAERLKGVDSTLKIQPAELGDSAVYLCASSRRGLAFLREQYFGPGTRLLVL.